The sequence of this T cell receptor beta chain was determined in a study of cytomegalovirus exposure and HLA in healthy donors. PCR employed 60 Vbeta and 13 Jbeta primers. Here immunoSEQ multiplex PCR was the method, and the copy in TCRdb shows in-frame clones only, minus some. Here the sample spans 150,000 or so clones, more than 60% being singletons. The CDR3 runs 16 residues. Germline CDR1 ENHRY, CDR2 SYGVKD. V gave up 2 bases and J gave up 4 bases, with 14 bases separating them. This TCR was sampled from a woman in her forties in good health and CMV-seropositive. J is TRBJ1-4 and V is TRBV10-3, with D unresolved. The source material was PBMCs. DNA of the CDR3: TGTGCCATCAGTGAGAGTGGAATGCGGGTTAATGAAAAACTGTTTTTT. Its protein product is CAISESGMRVNEKLFF.